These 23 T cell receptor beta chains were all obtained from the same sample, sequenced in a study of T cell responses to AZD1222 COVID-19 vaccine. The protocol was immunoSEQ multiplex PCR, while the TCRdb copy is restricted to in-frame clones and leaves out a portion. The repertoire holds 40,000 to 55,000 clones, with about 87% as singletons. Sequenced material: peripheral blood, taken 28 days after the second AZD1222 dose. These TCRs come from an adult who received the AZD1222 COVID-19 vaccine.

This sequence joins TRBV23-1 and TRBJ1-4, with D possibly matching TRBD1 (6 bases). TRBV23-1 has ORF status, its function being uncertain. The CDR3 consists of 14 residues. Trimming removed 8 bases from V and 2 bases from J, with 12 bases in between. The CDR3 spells CASVHRVTNEKLFF. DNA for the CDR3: TGCGCCAGCGTACACAGGGTGACTAATGAAAAACTGTTTTTT.

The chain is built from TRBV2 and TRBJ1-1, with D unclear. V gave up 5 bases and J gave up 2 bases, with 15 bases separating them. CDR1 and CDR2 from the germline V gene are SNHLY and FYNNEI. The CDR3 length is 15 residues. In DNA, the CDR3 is TGTGCCAGCAGTTTCACCCGGCTGGGCAACACTGAAGCTTTCTTT. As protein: CASSFTRLGNTEAFF. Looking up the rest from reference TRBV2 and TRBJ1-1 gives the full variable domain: EPEVTQTPSHQVTQMGQEVILRCVPISNHLYFYWYRQILGQKVEFLVSFYNNEISEKSEIFDDQFSVERPDGSNFTLKIRSTKLEDSAMYFCASSFTRLGNTEAFFGQGTRLTVV.

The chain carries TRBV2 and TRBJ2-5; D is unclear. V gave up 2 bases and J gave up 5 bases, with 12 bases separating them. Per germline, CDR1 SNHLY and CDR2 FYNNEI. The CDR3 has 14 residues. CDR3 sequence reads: CASSEFGLEETQYF. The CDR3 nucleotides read TGTGCCAGCAGTGAATTCGGGCTGGAGGAGACCCAGTACTTC.

The DNA for the CDR3 is TGTGCCAGCAGCTTGGGTCGTGGAAGATTCAATCAGCCCCAGCATTTT. Translating gives CASSLGRGRFNQPQHF. This chain connects TRBV5-6 to TRBJ1-5, with D hard to call. Germline loops: CDR1 SGHDT, CDR2 YYEEEE. Deletions cut 0 bases from V and 3 bases from J, with 13 bases between. There are 16 residues in the CDR3.

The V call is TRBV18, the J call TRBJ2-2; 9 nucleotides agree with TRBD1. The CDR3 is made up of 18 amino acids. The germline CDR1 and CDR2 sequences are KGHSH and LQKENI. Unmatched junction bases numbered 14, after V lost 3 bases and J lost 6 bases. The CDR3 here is CASSPTTGGTGISGELFF. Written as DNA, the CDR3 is TGTGCCAGCTCACCGACAACGGGCGGGACAGGGATCTCCGGGGAGCTGTTTTTT.

The CDR3 nucleotides are TGTGCCAGCAGTCCCGGGACAGCGCCTTACTACGAGCAGTACTTC. Translated: CASSPGTAPYYEQYF. The rearrangement uses TRBV6-4 and TRBJ2-7; 7 nucleotides line up with TRBD1. The CDR3 extends over 15 amino acids. CDR1 is MRHNA and CDR2 is SNTAGT in the germline V gene. With V trimmed by 5 bases and J by 3 bases, 10 bases remained unmatched.

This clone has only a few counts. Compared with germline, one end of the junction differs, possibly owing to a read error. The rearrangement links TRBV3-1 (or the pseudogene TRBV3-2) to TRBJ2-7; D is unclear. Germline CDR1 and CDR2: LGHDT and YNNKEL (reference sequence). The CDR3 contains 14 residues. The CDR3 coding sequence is TGTGCCAGCAGCGAAGACCAGAGCGTCTACGAGCAGTACTTC. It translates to CASSEDQSVYEQYF.

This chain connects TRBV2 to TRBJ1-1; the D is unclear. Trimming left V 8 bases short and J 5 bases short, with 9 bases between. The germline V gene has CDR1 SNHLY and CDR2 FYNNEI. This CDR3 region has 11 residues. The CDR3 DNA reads TGTGCCAGCTTAACAGATACTGAAGCTTTCTTT. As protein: CASLTDTEAFF.

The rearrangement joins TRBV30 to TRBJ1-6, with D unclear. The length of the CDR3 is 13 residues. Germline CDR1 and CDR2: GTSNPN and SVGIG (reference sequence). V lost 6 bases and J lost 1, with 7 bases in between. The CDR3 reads CACSGSYNSPLHF. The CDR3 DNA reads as TGTGCCTGCTCCGGATCCTATAATTCACCCCTCCACTTT.

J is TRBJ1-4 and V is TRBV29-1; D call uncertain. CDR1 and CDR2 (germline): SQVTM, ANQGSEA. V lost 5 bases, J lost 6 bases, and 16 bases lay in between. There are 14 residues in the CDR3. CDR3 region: CSVIGLLGDEKLFF. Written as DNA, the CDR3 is TGCAGCGTTATTGGACTTCTTGGGGATGAAAAACTGTTTTTT.

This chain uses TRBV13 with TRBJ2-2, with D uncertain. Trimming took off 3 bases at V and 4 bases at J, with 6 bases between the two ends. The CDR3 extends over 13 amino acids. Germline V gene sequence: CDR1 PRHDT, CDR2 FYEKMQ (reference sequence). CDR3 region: CASSFGSTGELFF. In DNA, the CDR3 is TGTGCCAGCAGCTTTGGTAGCACCGGGGAGCTGTTTTTT.

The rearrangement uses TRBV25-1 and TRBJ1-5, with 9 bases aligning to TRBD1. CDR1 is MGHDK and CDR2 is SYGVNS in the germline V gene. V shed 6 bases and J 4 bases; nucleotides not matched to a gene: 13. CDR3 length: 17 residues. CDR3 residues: CASRGGTGTIANQPQHF. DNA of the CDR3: TGTGCCAGCAGGGGGGGGACAGGGACCATAGCGAATCAGCCCCAGCATTTT.

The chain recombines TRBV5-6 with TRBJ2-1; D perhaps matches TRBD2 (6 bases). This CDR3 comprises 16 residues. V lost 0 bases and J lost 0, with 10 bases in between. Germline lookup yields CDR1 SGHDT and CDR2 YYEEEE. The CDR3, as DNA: TGTGCCAGCAGCTTGGGGTCTAGCGCCTCCTACAATGAGCAGTTCTTC. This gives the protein CASSLGSSASYNEQFF.

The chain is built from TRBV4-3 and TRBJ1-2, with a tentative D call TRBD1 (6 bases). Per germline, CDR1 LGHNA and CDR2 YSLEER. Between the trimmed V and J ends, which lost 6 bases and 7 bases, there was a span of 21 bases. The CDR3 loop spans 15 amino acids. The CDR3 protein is CASSSSLTTGRGYTF. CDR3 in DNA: TGCGCCAGCAGTAGTAGTCTCACTACAGGGCGTGGCTACACCTTC.

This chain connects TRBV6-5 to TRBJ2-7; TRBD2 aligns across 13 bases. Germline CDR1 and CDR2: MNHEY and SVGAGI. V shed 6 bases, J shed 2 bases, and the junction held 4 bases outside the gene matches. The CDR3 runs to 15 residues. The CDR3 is CASRIGTSGTYEQYF. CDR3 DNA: TGTGCCAGCAGAATCGGGACTAGCGGGACCTACGAGCAGTACTTC.

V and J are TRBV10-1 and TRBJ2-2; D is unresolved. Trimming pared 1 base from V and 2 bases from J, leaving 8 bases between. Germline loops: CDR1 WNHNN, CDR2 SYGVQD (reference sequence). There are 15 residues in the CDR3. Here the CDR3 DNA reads TGCGCCAGCAGTGAGTTCGCGCCCAACACCGGGGAGCTGTTTTTT. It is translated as CASSEFAPNTGELFF.

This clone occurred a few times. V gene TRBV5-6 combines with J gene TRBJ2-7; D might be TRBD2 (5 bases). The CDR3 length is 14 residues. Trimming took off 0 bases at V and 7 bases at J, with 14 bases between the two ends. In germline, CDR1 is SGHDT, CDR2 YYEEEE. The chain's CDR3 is CASSLGLLRREQYF. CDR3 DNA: TGTGCCAGCAGCTTGGGACTACTAAGGCGGGAGCAGTACTTC.

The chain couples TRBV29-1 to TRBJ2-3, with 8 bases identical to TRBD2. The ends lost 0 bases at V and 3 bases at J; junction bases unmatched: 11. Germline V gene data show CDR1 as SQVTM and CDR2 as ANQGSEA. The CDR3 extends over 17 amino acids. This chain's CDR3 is CSVEDVGLVAGTDTQYF. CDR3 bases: TGCAGCGTTGAAGATGTGGGCTTAGTAGCGGGGACAGATACGCAGTATTTT.

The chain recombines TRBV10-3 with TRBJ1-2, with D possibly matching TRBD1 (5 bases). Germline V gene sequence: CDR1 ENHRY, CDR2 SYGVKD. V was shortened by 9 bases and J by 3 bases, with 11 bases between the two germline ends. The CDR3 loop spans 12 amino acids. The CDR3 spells CAISREDYGYTF. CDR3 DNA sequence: TGTGCCATAAGCAGGGAGGACTATGGCTACACCTTC.

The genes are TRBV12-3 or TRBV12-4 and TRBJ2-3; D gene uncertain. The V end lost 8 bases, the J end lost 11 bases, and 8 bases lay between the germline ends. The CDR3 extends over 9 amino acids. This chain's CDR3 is CASGLRQYF. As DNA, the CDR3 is TGTGCCAGCGGGTTGAGGCAGTATTTT.

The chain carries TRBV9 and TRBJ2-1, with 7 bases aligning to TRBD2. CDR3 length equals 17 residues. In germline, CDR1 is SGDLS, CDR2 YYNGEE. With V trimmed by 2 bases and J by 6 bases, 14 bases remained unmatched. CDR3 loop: CASSVGLLTGEGNEQFF. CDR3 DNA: TGTGCCAGCAGCGTGGGACTACTAACGGGAGAGGGCAATGAGCAGTTCTTC. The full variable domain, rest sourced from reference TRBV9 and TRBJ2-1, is DSGVTQTPKHLITATGQRVTLRCSPRSGDLSVYWYQQSLDQGLQFLIQYYNGEERAKGNILERFSAQQFPDLHSELNLSSLELGDSALYFCASSVGLLTGEGNEQFFGPGTRLTVL.

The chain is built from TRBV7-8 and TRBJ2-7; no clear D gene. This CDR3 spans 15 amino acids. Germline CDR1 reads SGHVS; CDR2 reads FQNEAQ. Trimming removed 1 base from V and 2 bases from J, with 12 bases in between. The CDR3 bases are TGTGCCAGCAGCTTAGAGGAACAACCTACCTACGAGCAGTACTTC. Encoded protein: CASSLEEQPTYEQYF.

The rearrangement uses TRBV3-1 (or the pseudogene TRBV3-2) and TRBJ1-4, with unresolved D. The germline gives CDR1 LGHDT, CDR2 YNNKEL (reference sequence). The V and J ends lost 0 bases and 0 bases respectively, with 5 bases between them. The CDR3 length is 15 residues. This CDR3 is CASSQDRTTNEKLFF. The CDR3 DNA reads TGTGCCAGCAGCCAAGATAGGACAACTAATGAAAAACTGTTTTTT.